The 31 T cell receptor beta chains below all came from one sample that was sequenced in a study of naive and memory T cell subsets. Both TRBC1 and TRBC2 were covered by a beta constant-region primer of two equimolar oligonucleotides. Using its own MiXCR run on the UMI-ligation and nested PCR reads, TCRdb lists one record per CDR3 protein. The table includes roughly 140,000 distinct CDR3 sequences, about a sixth detected once. Sequencing was done on a sample of naive CD4+ T cells from blood. The receptor source for this set is a human donor in good health.

This clonotype was observed a few times. This sequence joins TRBV6-5 and TRBJ1-1, with 7 bases that match TRBD1. The J segment lost 5 bases and the V segment lost 2 bases, leaving 8 bases of the junction unmatched. The CDR3 is 15 amino acids. Germline loops: CDR1 MNHEY, CDR2 SVGAGI. The CDR3: CASSYTGDSWTEAFF. CDR3 DNA sequence: TGTGCCAGCAGTTACACCGGGGACAGTTGGACTGAAGCTTTCTTT.

The gene calls are TRBV5-1 and TRBJ2-1; 7 nucleotides agree with TRBD2. CDR3 size: 17 residues. Trimming took 4 bases from V and 4 from J; bases not matched to a gene: 14. Per germline, CDR1 SGHRS and CDR2 YFSETQ. DNA for the CDR3: TGCGCCAGCAGCCAGGCTTCAATGGGGGGGGGTTACAATGAGCAGTTCTTC. The encoded protein is CASSQASMGGGYNEQFF.

This clonotype was seen a few times. This sequence joins TRBV28 and TRBJ1-4; D is undetermined. The CDR3 has 12 residues. Germline V gives CDR1 MDHEN, CDR2 SYDVKM. The germline V and J ends were trimmed by 6 bases and 8 bases, with 10 bases remaining between them. CDR3 sequence reads: CASSGAFEKLFF. The CDR3 DNA reads as TGTGCCAGCAGCGGAGCGTTCGAAAAACTGTTTTTT.

The chain couples TRBV7-9 to TRBJ2-7, with 8 positions matching TRBD1. Per germline, CDR1 SEHNR and CDR2 FQNEAQ (reference sequence). The J segment lost 2 bases and the V segment lost 5 bases, leaving 5 bases of the junction unmatched. The CDR3 runs to 14 residues. This CDR3 is CASSRSTGAYEQYF. CDR3 sequence (DNA): TGTGCCAGCAGCCGCTCGACAGGGGCCTACGAGCAGTACTTC.

This clonotype was picked up a small number of times. V is TRBV7-2 and J is TRBJ2-7; 10 nucleotides agree with TRBD2. Per germline, CDR1 SGHTA and CDR2 FQGNSA. This CDR3 region has 16 residues. Trimming cost V 3 bases and J 4 bases; bases outside gene matches: 9. CDR3 protein: CASSFDLAGGKYEQYF. CDR3 DNA sequence: TGTGCCAGCAGCTTCGACTTAGCGGGAGGAAAGTACGAGCAGTACTTC.

In this sample, this clonotype turned up a few times. This sequence joins TRBV12-3 or TRBV12-4 and TRBJ2-2; 9 positions match TRBD2. Unmatched junction bases numbered 8, after V lost 2 bases and J lost 1 base. CDR3 size: 18 residues. CDR3 DNA sequence: TGTGCCAGCAGTTTAATGGCGGGAGGGCCAGGGAACACCGGGGAGCTGTTTTTT. This sequence encodes CASSLMAGGPGNTGELFF.

This chain uses TRBV19 with TRBJ1-5; D uncertain. V lost 7 bases, J lost 0 bases, and 16 bases lay in between. This CDR3 is 16 amino acids long. Germline-derived CDR1 and CDR2 are LNHDA and SQIVND (reference sequence). DNA for the CDR3: TGTGCCAGTACCCTGTTCGGATCTAATAGCAATCAGCCCCAGCATTTT. Translated: CASTLFGSNSNQPQHF.

The J gene is TRBJ1-5, the V gene TRBV7-2; 11 bases match TRBD1. The CDR3 consists of 16 residues. The V gene end was trimmed by 5 bases and the J gene end by 4 bases; junction bases not matched to a gene: 7. The V gene's germline CDR1 is SGHTA and CDR2 FQGNSA. The CDR3 is CASSPRTGGENQPQHF. The CDR3 coding sequence is TGTGCCAGCAGCCCCCGGACAGGGGGCGAAAATCAGCCCCAGCATTTT.

This clonotype was detected only a few times. This sequence joins TRBV5-6 and TRBJ2-7, with TRBD2 matching 8 bases. This CDR3 is built from 15 residues. V lost 0 bases, J lost 5 bases, and 7 bases stayed unmatched. Per the germline V gene, CDR1 is SGHDT and CDR2 is YYEEEE. The CDR3 loop reads CASSLEGAGGHEQYF. CDR3 nucleotides: TGTGCCAGCAGCTTGGAGGGTGCGGGAGGTCACGAGCAGTACTTC.

The chain combines TRBV20-1 with TRBJ2-1; 13 bases match TRBD2. Per the germline V gene, CDR1 is DFQATT and CDR2 is SNEGSKA (reference sequence). The CDR3 runs to 14 residues. J gave up 5 bases and V 6 bases, and 4 bases lay outside the gene matches. CDR3 DNA: TGCAGTGCCGCCGGGACTAGCGGGGACAATGAGCAGTTCTTC. Translated, it gives CSAAGTSGDNEQFF.

There are a few counts of this clonotype. This chain connects TRBV29-1 to TRBJ2-7, with D tentatively TRBD2 (6 bases). Germline CDR1 and CDR2: SQVTM and ANQGSEA. The V gene lost 5 bases and the J gene lost 5 bases, with 16 bases spanning the gap. The CDR3 has 13 amino acids. CDR3 in DNA: TGCAGCGTTCTCGGCGGGATGGGCCACGAGCAGTACTTC. Translated, it gives CSVLGGMGHEQYF.

In DNA, the CDR3 is TGCGCCAGCACCACGTCAACTGGCAGGGCCGAGCAGTACTTC. Its protein is CASTTSTGRAEQYF. V is TRBV5-1 and J is TRBJ2-7; tentatively, D is TRBD1 (5 bases). The germline V gene has CDR1 SGHRS and CDR2 YFSETQ. The V end lost 6 bases, the J end lost 6 bases, and 19 bases lay between the germline ends. The CDR3 is 14 residues long.

There are many counts of this clonotype. This chain uses TRBV29-1 with TRBJ2-1; D perhaps matches TRBD2 (6 bases). The CDR3 runs to 14 residues. Germline V gene lookup returns CDR1 SQVTM and CDR2 ANQGSEA. V was trimmed by 2 bases and J by 9 bases, leaving 17 bases between them. The chain's CDR3 is CSVERDSFVGEQFF. The CDR3 region has the DNA TGCAGCGTTGAACGGGACTCATTCGTCGGTGAGCAGTTCTTC.

This clonotype was seen a handful of times. The chain combines TRBV25-1 with TRBJ1-5, with no clear D. This CDR3 has 14 amino acids. The V and J ends lost 3 bases and 2 bases respectively, with 8 bases between them. Germline V lookup: CDR1 MGHDK, CDR2 SYGVNS. CDR3 in DNA: TGTGCCAGCAGTGACAGTGGGCGCAATCAGCCCCAGCATTTT. It codes for CASSDSGRNQPQHF.

This clonotype has only a few counts. The chain couples TRBV6-2 or TRBV6-3 to TRBJ2-3, with D perhaps being TRBD1 or TRBD2 (5 bases each). The CDR3 is 16 residues long. Per germline, CDR1 MNHEY and CDR2 SVGEGT. V lost 6 bases, J lost 2 bases, and 18 bases lay in between. The CDR3 sequence is CASSTSPGGLTDTQYF. In DNA form, the CDR3 reads TGTGCCAGCAGCACCTCACCTGGGGGTCTCACAGATACGCAGTATTTT.

This clonotype was picked up many times. The V gene is TRBV6-2 or TRBV6-3, the J gene TRBJ2-5; possibly TRBD1 for D (5 bases). With 5 bases removed from V and 8 bases from J, the gap between germline ends came to 9 bases. This CDR3 spans 11 amino acids. Germline CDR1 and CDR2: MNHEY and SVGEGT. In DNA form, the CDR3 reads TGTGCCAGCAGTCGCGACAGAACCCAGTACTTC. Translated: CASSRDRTQYF.

The sample holds many counts of this clonotype. The rearrangement joins TRBV4-1 to TRBJ2-5; D is ambiguous. V shed 3 bases and J shed 2 bases, with 22 bases lying between them. Germline values: CDR1 MGHRA, CDR2 YSYEKL. The CDR3 has 18 residues. The chain's CDR3 is CASSHPPYQLNLQETQYF. CDR3 nucleotides: TGCGCCAGCAGCCATCCCCCTTACCAGCTCAATTTGCAAGAGACCCAGTACTTC.

V gene TRBV3-1 combines with J gene TRBJ1-1; D uncertain. This CDR3 spans 15 amino acids. The V end lost 5 bases, the J end lost 1 base, and 14 bases lay between the germline ends. Germline CDR1 is LGHDT and CDR2 is YNNKEL (reference sequence). The CDR3 DNA is TGTGCCAGCAGCTCCCATGTGCTGGAGAACACTGAAGCTTTCTTT. It is translated as CASSSHVLENTEAFF.

This clonotype showed up many times. This rearrangement joins TRBV30 to TRBJ2-7; no firm D call. The CDR3 contains 12 residues. Germline loops: CDR1 GTSNPN, CDR2 SVGIG (reference sequence). V was shortened by 0 bases and J by 5 bases, with 8 bases between the two germline ends. The CDR3, as DNA: TGTGCCTGGAGTGTGCTTTCCGACGAGCAGTACTTC. It specifies CAWSVLSDEQYF.

This clonotype has just a few counts. J is TRBJ1-1 and V is TRBV6-6; the match to TRBD1 covers 9 bases. The CDR3 is 14 residues long. The J segment lost 5 bases and the V segment lost 5 bases, leaving 6 bases of the junction unmatched. The germline gives CDR1 MNHNY, CDR2 SVGAGI (reference sequence). The CDR3 bases are TGTGCCAGCAGTAACACAGGGGGCACGACTGAAGCTTTCTTT. This encodes CASSNTGGTTEAFF.

A word on this clonotype: In this CDR3 the conserved last residue, phenylalanine or tryptophan, is missing, so a read error is likely. This sequence joins TRBV7-9 and TRBJ2-1, with 11 nucleotides matching TRBD2. The V gene's germline CDR1 is SEHNR and CDR2 FQNEAQ (reference sequence). The ends lost 5 bases at V and 8 bases at J; junction bases unmatched: 17. The CDR3 sequence is 18 residues long. The CDR3 protein is CASSPAVVAGGPRDEQFL. In DNA form, the CDR3 reads TGTGCCAGCAGCCCCGCAGTGGTAGCGGGAGGGCCTAGAGATGAGCAGTTCTTA.

The sample holds a few counts of this clonotype. This sequence joins TRBV20-1 and TRBJ2-3, with a weak D call TRBD2 (5 bases). The CDR3 consists of 13 residues. Germline CDR1 is DFQATT and CDR2 is SNEGSKA (reference sequence). The V gene lost 3 bases and the J gene lost 4 bases, with 11 bases spanning the gap. The CDR3 coding sequence is TGCAGTGCTAGGGGGAGCGTCTCAGATACGCAGTATTTT. This gives the protein CSARGSVSDTQYF.

The DNA of the CDR3 is TGCAGTGCCCACACGGGCTGGGCCTACGAGCAGTACTTC. Its protein product is CSAHTGWAYEQYF. The chain combines TRBV20-1 with TRBJ2-7; D not resolved. V was pared by 6 bases and J by 2 bases, with 14 bases between. Germline loops: CDR1 DFQATT, CDR2 SNEGSKA (reference sequence). There are 13 residues in the CDR3.

The J gene is TRBJ1-1, the V gene TRBV5-6; D remains unclear. Germline V gene data show CDR1 as SGHDT and CDR2 as YYEEEE. Deletions cut 1 base from V and 1 base from J, with 5 bases between. The CDR3 has 13 amino acids. This chain's CDR3 is CASSLPGNTEAFF. In DNA, the CDR3 is TGTGCCAGCAGCTTGCCAGGGAACACTGAAGCTTTCTTT. The variable domain in full, completed from reference TRBV5-6 and TRBJ1-1, reads DAGVTQSPTHLIKTRGQQVTLRCSPKSGHDTVSWYQQALGQGPQFIFQYYEEEERQRGNFPDRFSGHQFPNYSSELNVNALLLGDSALYLCASSLPGNTEAFFGQGTRLTVV.

In its sample, this clonotype was seen a few times. The chain employs TRBV20-1 and TRBJ1-5; unclear D gene. CDR1 DFQATT and CDR2 SNEGSKA come from the germline V gene (reference sequence). This CDR3 region has 13 residues. Between the trimmed V and J ends, which lost 3 bases and 7 bases, there was a span of 13 bases. DNA of the CDR3: TGCAGTGCTAGTATTTTGGTTCTCCAGCCCCAGCATTTT. It yields the protein CSASILVLQPQHF.

The chain employs TRBV10-3 and TRBJ2-7; TRBD1 agrees at 8 bases. CDR3 length equals 12 residues. Trimming removed 5 bases from V and 6 bases from J; junction bases left unmatched: 3. The germline CDR1 and CDR2 sequences are ENHRY and SYGVKD. DNA for the CDR3: TGTGCCATCAGTTACAGGGGGGCCGAGCAGTACTTC. This sequence encodes CAISYRGAEQYF.

This clonotype appeared a few times. The chain joins TRBV30 to TRBJ2-1, with no clear D. Trimming removed 2 bases from V and 5 bases from J, with 7 bases in between. The CDR3 totals 12 residues. Per the germline V gene, CDR1 is GTSNPN and CDR2 is SVGIG (reference sequence). DNA of the CDR3: TGTGCCTGGAGTAACTGGGACAATGAGCAGTTCTTC. Its protein product is CAWSNWDNEQFF. Supplemented by reference TRBV30 and TRBJ2-1, the full variable domain reads SQTIHQWPATLVQPVGSPLSLECTVEGTSNPNLYWYRQAAGRGLQLLFYSVGIGQISSEVPQNLSASRPQDRQFILSSKKLLLSDSGFYLCAWSNWDNEQFFGPGTRLTVL.

This clonotype has a handful of counts. The genes are TRBV29-1 and TRBJ2-7; perhaps TRBD1 as D (5 bases). V lost 1 base to trimming and J lost 4 bases, with 8 bases between them. The CDR3 runs to 12 residues. The germline V gene has CDR1 SQVTM and CDR2 ANQGSEA. CDR3 sequence: CSVEVGAYEQYF. The CDR3 DNA reads as TGCAGCGTTGAAGTTGGGGCTTACGAGCAGTACTTC.

There are a few counts of this clonotype. The chain employs TRBV28 and TRBJ2-5, with a tentative D call TRBD1 (5 bases). This CDR3 comprises 16 residues. Trimming shortened V by 0 bases and J by 1 base, and 12 bases separated the two germline ends. Germline CDR1 reads MDHEN; CDR2 reads SYDVKM. CDR3 DNA: TGTGCCAGCAGTTTATGGCCCTCAGGGCCCCAAGAGACCCAGTACTTC. Its translation: CASSLWPSGPQETQYF.

This chain connects TRBV29-1 to TRBJ2-7; D call uncertain. V was clipped by 6 bases and J by 3 bases, with 12 bases between them. Germline values: CDR1 SQVTM, CDR2 ANQGSEA. The CDR3 runs to 12 residues. The CDR3 DNA follows: TGCAGCGTCCCCGGACCGAGCTACGAGCAGTACTTC. This encodes CSVPGPSYEQYF.

This clonotype was counted between two and nine times. The chain employs TRBV2 and TRBJ2-4; D is unclear. The CDR3 runs to 14 residues. The germline gives CDR1 SNHLY, CDR2 FYNNEI. Trimming took off 0 bases at V and 0 bases at J, with 3 bases between the two ends. The CDR3 DNA sequence: TGTGCCAGCAGTGAAGCGGTAGCCAAAAACATTCAGTACTTC. As protein: CASSEAVAKNIQYF. The variable domain in full, with the rest retrieved from reference TRBV2 and TRBJ2-4, is EPEVTQTPSHQVTQMGQEVILRCVPISNHLYFYWYRQILGQKVEFLVSFYNNEISEKSEIFDDQFSVERPDGSNFTLKIRSTKLEDSAMYFCASSEAVAKNIQYFGAGTRLSVL.